Listed below are T cell receptor beta chains from one sample, sequenced in a study of T cell responses to AZD1222 COVID-19 vaccine. Assay used: immunoSEQ multiplex PCR; TCRdb lists only in-frame clones, some missing. The sample holds fewer than 200,000 clones, more than 80% seen once. Source: peripheral blood, taken on day 0 of AZD1222 vaccination. These receptors were taken from an adult in good health. The CDR3 runs from the conserved cysteine through the conserved F or W. The D gene is left open where the match is weak. A clone size is listed for some rows: how often the clone was seen (once, few, many), or a class if it is expanded.

v_gene	d_gene	j_gene	abundance	CDR3nt	CDR3aa
TRBV15	-	TRBJ1-1	-	TGTGCCACCAGCAGACAAAAGGACACTGAAGCTTTCTTT	CATSRQKDTEAFF
TRBV27	-	TRBJ2-2	few	TGTGCCAGCAGTTTAGGGTCGAGAATTCGGAACACCGGGGAGCTGTTTTTT	CASSLGSRIRNTGELFF
TRBV11-2	TRBD1	TRBJ1-1	-	TGTGCCAGCAGCTTGACAGGGGGCGGAAACACTGAAGCTTTCTTT	CASSLTGGGNTEAFF
TRBV6-5	-	TRBJ2-6	-	TGTGCCAGCCTGGCAGGGTGGGGGGCCAACGTCCTGACTTTC	CASLAGWGANVLTF
TRBV10-3	-	TRBJ1-1	-	TGTGCCATCAGTGTTACAGGGAACACTGAAGCTTTCTTT	CAISVTGNTEAFF
TRBV5-1	-	TRBJ2-1	-	TGCGCCAGCAGCACTTACAATGAGCAGTTCTTC	CASSTYNEQFF
TRBV6-5	TRBD2	TRBJ2-2	once	TGTGCCAGCAGTTCTTTAGCGGGGGCGAACACCGGGGAGCTGTTTTTT	CASSSLAGANTGELFF
TRBV28	TRBD1	TRBJ1-2	-	TGTGCCAGCAGCCTCTCCGTGACAGGGGGCCGGTATGGCTACACCTTC	CASSLSVTGGRYGYTF
TRBV10-3	-	TRBJ2-7	-	TGTGCCATCAGGAAGACGAGCTCCTACGAGCAGTACTTC	CAIRKTSSYEQYF
TRBV28	-	TRBJ2-1	-	TGTGCCAGCAGTTTTCTGCCCGTCTCCCTCCATGAGCAGTTCTTC	CASSFLPVSLHEQFF
TRBV24-1	-	TRBJ1-5	-	TGTGCCACCAGTGATTCCAGGACCAATCAGCCCCAGCATTTT	CATSDSRTNQPQHF